Given below is one T cell receptor beta chain in context. Its antigen is unknown. Clones were sequenced by immunoSEQ multiplex PCR, and TCRdb holds only the in-frame ones, with some missing. Of 70,000 to 80,000 clones detected, over 80% appear once; the ten largest clones hold about two fifths. V lost 7 bases and J lost 0; bases outside the gene matches: 11. This CDR3 has 16 amino acids. Germline V gene lookup returns CDR1 SGHAT and CDR2 FQNNGV. These data come from a study of cytotoxic CD8 clonotypes in ibrutinib-treated CLL. General study points: Public clonotypes occurred uncommonly; on treatment, they contracted or remained stable.

The sample here was PBMCs, taken after 24 months of ibrutinib treatment. The receptor was isolated from a human donor with chronic lymphocytic leukemia. The chain combines TRBV11-2 with TRBJ2-7; 8 bases map to TRBD2. The CDR3 region is CASTLPHSGTSYEQYF. The CDR3 DNA reads as TGTGCCAGCACCCTCCCCCATAGCGGGACCTCCTACGAGCAGTACTTC. Using reference TRBV11-2 and TRBJ2-7 for the parts outside the CDR3, the full variable domain is EAGVAQSPRYKIIEKRQSVAFWCNPISGHATLYWYQQILGQGPKLLIQFQNNGVVDDSQLPKDRFSAERLKGVDSTLKIQPAKLEDSAVYLCASTLPHSGTSYEQYFGPGTRLTVT.